Below, 32 T cell receptor beta chains from the same sample are listed, as sequenced in a study of human T cells and chemical hapten exposure. TCRdb reanalysed the RACE reads using MiXCR and keeps one entry per CDR3 protein. The repertoire holds approximately 260,000 distinct CDR3 sequences, with 7.5% to 9% as singletons. The time point: pre-sensitization, week 0. Treatment defined: therapeutic diphenylcyclopropenone sensitization with weekly scalp DPC. This material consisted of whole blood, taken in connection with sensitization to the hapten diphenylcyclopropenone (DPC). Receptors were obtained from a man younger than 35 with alopecia areata. Some clones in this sample may be carry-over from other donors' samples.

A few counts support this clonotype. The chain has TRBV5-1 and TRBJ1-5; D is uncertain. The V gene lost 0 bases and the J gene lost 4 bases, with 11 bases spanning the gap. Germline assignment: CDR1 SGHRS and CDR2 YFSETQ. The CDR3 is 15 residues long. The CDR3 is CASSLEDSRNQPQHF. For the CDR3, the DNA is TGCGCCAGCAGCTTGGAAGACTCGCGGAATCAGCCCCAGCATTTT.

The sample holds a few counts of this clonotype. The rearrangement links TRBV4-3 to TRBJ2-1; no definite D call. The CDR3 extends over 15 amino acids. CDR1 is LGHNA and CDR2 is YSLEER in the germline V gene. V was shortened by 6 bases and J by 0 bases, with 12 bases between the two germline ends. The CDR3 sequence is CASSFRADSYNEQFF. The CDR3 nucleotides are TGCGCCAGCAGTTTTAGGGCGGACTCCTACAATGAGCAGTTCTTC.

This clonotype was counted at least ten times. This chain uses TRBV7-2 with TRBJ2-5; D possibly corresponds to TRBD1 (6 bases). Per the germline V gene, CDR1 is SGHTA and CDR2 is FQGNSA. Trimming stripped 4 bases from V and 3 bases from J, with 15 bases between. CDR3 length equals 15 residues. DNA of the CDR3: TGTGCCAGCAGCTCGCAGGGGTTAAGGGAAGAGACCCAGTACTTC. Its protein is CASSSQGLREETQYF.

In DNA form, the CDR3 reads TGTGCCATCAGTGCCTCGGGACGGGATTACTACGAGCAGTACGTC. This translates into CAISASGRDYYEQYV. The chain combines TRBV10-3 with TRBJ2-7; D is perhaps TRBD1 or TRBD2 (5 bases each). Germline lookup yields CDR1 ENHRY and CDR2 SYGVKD. The length of the CDR3 is 15 residues. Trimming took 4 bases from V and 3 from J, leaving 16 bases between them.

The chain couples TRBV24-1 to TRBJ2-1, with 10 bases identical to TRBD2. The V gene's germline CDR1 is KGHDR and CDR2 SFDVKD. V was pared by 1 base and J by 6 bases, with 2 bases of the junction left unmatched. CDR3 length: 15 residues. DNA for the CDR3: TGTGCCACCAGTGATTTTACTAGCGGGGCCAATGAGCAGTTCTTC. It specifies CATSDFTSGANEQFF.

V is TRBV7-2 and J is TRBJ2-2; D is unresolved. Germline lookup yields CDR1 SGHTA and CDR2 FQGNSA. With 3 bases removed from V and 6 bases from J, the gap between germline ends came to 8 bases. The length of the CDR3 is 13 residues. CDR3: CASSFYGPGELFF. Written as DNA, the CDR3 is TGTGCCAGCAGCTTTTACGGCCCCGGGGAGCTGTTTTTT.

This clonotype was picked up a small number of times. The chain recombines TRBV10-3 with TRBJ1-5, with no clear D. Per germline, CDR1 ENHRY and CDR2 SYGVKD. V shed 6 bases and J shed 7 bases, with 13 bases lying between them. The CDR3 loop spans 13 amino acids. The CDR3, as DNA: TGTGCCATCAGCGTGCTACCGAGACAGCCCCAGCATTTT. This codes for CAISVLPRQPQHF.

This clonotype was seen ten or more times. This chain links TRBV6-5 with TRBJ1-4; D remains unclear. V lost 4 bases and J lost 8, with 14 bases in between. Germline assignment: CDR1 MNHEY and CDR2 SVGAGI. This CDR3 has 14 residues. The CDR3 bases are TGTGCCAGCAGTTTACTCCGGAGGAGGGAAAAACTGTTTTTT. This encodes CASSLLRRREKLFF.

This clonotype has only a few counts. The chain couples TRBV6-2 or TRBV6-3 to TRBJ1-5; D gene unclear. Germline V lookup: CDR1 MNHEY, CDR2 SVGEGT. With 2 bases removed from V and 0 bases from J, the gap between germline ends came to 14 bases. The length of the CDR3 is 17 residues. The CDR3 nucleotides read TGTGCCAGCAGTTACAGAGGGAGAGCTCGTAGCAATCAGCCCCAGCATTTT. It specifies CASSYRGRARSNQPQHF.

The chain employs TRBV13 and TRBJ1-1; tentatively, D is TRBD1 (5 bases). From germline, CDR1 is PRHDT and CDR2 FYEKMQ (reference sequence). The CDR3 has 14 residues. V was shortened by 5 bases and J by 1 base, with 11 bases between the two germline ends. The CDR3 region has the DNA TGTGCCAGCAGCCGAGGGGTCCGGAACACTGAAGCTTTCTTT. Amino acid sequence: CASSRGVRNTEAFF.

V and J are TRBV27 and TRBJ2-1; D gene unclear. CDR3 size: 10 residues. V lost 8 bases and J lost 4, with 3 bases in between. The germline V gene encodes CDR1 MNHEY and CDR2 SMNVEV (reference sequence). Written as DNA, the CDR3 is TGTGCCAGCGGATACAATGAGCAGTTCTTC. Amino acids: CASGYNEQFF.

This clonotype was observed a handful of times. The chain links TRBV29-1 to TRBJ2-7, with 9 bases that match TRBD1. Trimming took 7 bases from V and 3 from J; bases not matched to a gene: 13. The CDR3 loop spans 15 amino acids. Germline loops: CDR1 SQVTM, CDR2 ANQGSEA. CDR3 in amino acids: CSGQTPGQGVYEQYV. In nucleotides, the CDR3 is TGCAGCGGCCAAACCCCGGGACAGGGAGTCTACGAGCAGTACGTC.

This rearrangement joins TRBV6-2 or TRBV6-3 to TRBJ1-5; 7 nucleotides match TRBD1. Trimming took 6 bases from V and 0 from J; bases not matched to a gene: 11. The germline V gene has CDR1 MNHEY and CDR2 SVGEGT. The CDR3 totals 17 residues. The CDR3 protein is CASSGDSTYYSNQPQHF. The CDR3 coding sequence is TGTGCCAGCAGCGGGGACAGTACCTATTATAGCAATCAGCCCCAGCATTTT.

This chain connects TRBV29-1 to TRBJ1-4; D might be TRBD1 (5 bases). V was shortened by 7 bases and J by 7 bases, with 19 bases between the two germline ends. The CDR3 runs to 14 residues. Germline lookup yields CDR1 SQVTM and CDR2 ANQGSEA. For the CDR3, the DNA is TGCAGCGCTGGGGGGGTCTCGGCTGGTGAAAAACTGTTTTTT. Its translation is CSAGGVSAGEKLFF.

This clonotype was detected a few times. The chain recombines TRBV2 with TRBJ2-7; D is ambiguous. This CDR3 comprises 11 residues. Germline assignment: CDR1 SNHLY and CDR2 FYNNEI. V lost 4 bases to trimming and J lost 4 bases, with 5 bases between them. CDR3 region: CASSAGYEQYV. The CDR3 bases are TGTGCCAGCAGTGCAGGATACGAGCAGTACGTC.

CDR3 sequence reads: CASSLDGRRSQETQYF. The CDR3 DNA reads TGTGCCAGCAGCTTGGATGGCAGACGCTCCCAAGAGACCCAGTACTTC. The V call is TRBV5-6, the J call TRBJ2-5; D not certain. The V end lost 0 bases, the J end lost 1 base, and 13 bases lay between the germline ends. Germline-derived CDR1 and CDR2 are SGHDT and YYEEEE. The length of the CDR3 is 16 residues.

In this sample, this clonotype turned up a few times. The chain combines TRBV2 with TRBJ2-5, with TRBD1 as a possible D gene (5 bases). The CDR3 sequence is 14 residues long. V dropped 2 bases and J dropped 1 base, with 8 bases sitting between them. Germline CDR1 and CDR2: SNHLY and FYNNEI. The chain's CDR3 is CASSESRAQETQYF. CDR3 DNA sequence: TGTGCCAGCAGTGAAAGCAGGGCCCAAGAGACCCAGTACTTC.

This chain links TRBV7-2 with TRBJ1-1; the match to TRBD1 covers 8 bases. The trim removed 6 bases at V and 5 bases at J, leaving 14 bases unmatched. The CDR3 is 16 residues long. CDR1 and CDR2 (germline): SGHTA, FQGNSA. For the CDR3, the DNA is TGTGCCAGCAGGGCGATAGGGGGACAGGATGGAACTGAAGCTTTCTTT. Translation: CASRAIGGQDGTEAFF.

V is TRBV12-3 or TRBV12-4 and J is TRBJ1-1; D remains ambiguous. CDR3 length: 16 amino acids. Trimming removed 0 bases at V and 3 bases at J, with 14 bases between. This CDR3 is CASSLAQQAVYTEAFF. For the CDR3, the DNA is TGTGCCAGCAGTTTAGCGCAGCAGGCCGTGTACACTGAAGCTTTCTTT.

This clonotype was observed many times. V usage is TRBV9 and J usage is TRBJ1-5; 9 bases map to TRBD1. CDR1 and CDR2 from the germline V gene are SGDLS and YYNGEE. CDR3 length: 15 amino acids. V was clipped by 3 bases and J by 1 base; unmatched bases: 2. CDR3 loop: CASSGGTGSNQPQHF. CDR3 nucleotides: TGTGCCAGCAGCGGCGGGACAGGGAGCAATCAGCCCCAGCATTTT.

The chain carries TRBV5-1 and TRBJ1-5; weak D call: TRBD1 (6 bases). Germline CDR1 reads SGHRS; CDR2 reads YFSETQ. The ends were cut back, 0 bases at V and 7 bases at J, with 14 bases in the middle. The CDR3 sequence is 15 residues long. The CDR3 is CASSLAAGGRQPQHF. DNA for the CDR3: TGCGCCAGCAGCTTGGCCGCGGGGGGCCGACAGCCCCAGCATTTT.

This clonotype was observed a handful of times. The chain is built from TRBV6-8 and TRBJ1-6; D is possibly TRBD1 (5 bases). V was shortened by 2 bases and J by 7 bases, with 9 bases between the two germline ends. CDR1 and CDR2 (germline): MNHGY, SAAAGT. The CDR3 has 14 residues. The CDR3: CASSYGTTNSPLHF. The CDR3 bases are TGTGCCAGCAGTTACGGGACGACCAATTCACCCCTCCACTTT.

This clonotype was seen a few times. The rearrangement uses TRBV5-1 and TRBJ2-5; TRBD1 might be the D (7 bases). Germline lookup yields CDR1 SGHRS and CDR2 YFSETQ. Trimming shortened V by 4 bases and J by 9 bases, and 22 bases separated the two germline ends. This CDR3 is built from 15 residues. Here the CDR3 reads CASSAGQTKTSAQYF. The CDR3 DNA reads as TGCGCCAGCAGCGCGGGACAGACCAAGACTTCGGCCCAGTACTTC.

This chain connects TRBV20-1 to TRBJ1-6; tentatively, D is TRBD1 (5 bases). V lost 1 base and J 8 bases, leaving 12 bases between the germline ends. The CDR3 is 14 residues long. In germline, CDR1 is DFQATT, CDR2 SNEGSKA (reference sequence). The CDR3 DNA is TGCAGTGCTAGAGGAGGCAGGGTAGATTCACCCCTCCACTTT. Its protein is CSARGGRVDSPLHF.

The chain has TRBV12-3 or TRBV12-4 and TRBJ2-7; weak D call: TRBD1 (6 bases). Trimming shortened V by 5 bases and J by 4 bases, and 18 bases separated the two germline ends. The CDR3 runs to 15 residues. This CDR3 is CASSGDRDGTYEQYF. For the CDR3, the DNA is TGTGCCAGCAGTGGAGACCGGGACGGGACATACGAGCAGTACTTC.

This clonotype was counted a few times. The genes are TRBV6-2 or TRBV6-3 and TRBJ2-1; 14 bases align to TRBD2. V shed 6 bases and J 7 bases; nucleotides not matched to a gene: 5. The CDR3 has 15 residues. In germline, CDR1 is MNHEY, CDR2 SVGEGT. The CDR3 coding sequence is TGTGCCAGCAGATGGACTAGCGGGGGGTTGAATGAGCAGTTCTTC. Residues: CASRWTSGGLNEQFF.

This clonotype came up a few times. The rearrangement joins TRBV2 to TRBJ1-1, with 7 positions matching TRBD1. This CDR3 comprises 14 residues. The germline V gene has CDR1 SNHLY and CDR2 FYNNEI. Trimming cost V 10 bases and J 1 base; bases outside gene matches: 9. The CDR3 nucleotides read TGTGCCACTCCAACCGGGACAGCGAACACTGAAGCTTTCTTT. It yields the protein CATPTGTANTEAFF.

The sample holds many counts of this clonotype. The chain recombines TRBV9 with TRBJ2-2; D is uncertain. CDR3 length: 15 residues. The germline CDR1 and CDR2 sequences are SGDLS and YYNGEE. Trimming cost V 0 bases and J 9 bases, with 15 bases left between them. The CDR3 coding sequence is TGTGCCAGCAGCGTAGAGGCCCGTAGCTTGCGGGAGCTGTTTTTT. It codes for CASSVEARSLRELFF.

This clonotype appeared many times. The rearrangement joins TRBV20-1 to TRBJ2-3, with TRBD1 as a possible D gene (6 bases). This CDR3 is built from 14 residues. The ends were cut back, 4 bases at V and 5 bases at J, with 16 bases in the middle. The germline gives CDR1 DFQATT, CDR2 SNEGSKA (reference sequence). CDR3 amino acids: CSAIHDRLKDTQYF. The CDR3, as DNA: TGCAGTGCTATCCACGACAGGTTGAAAGATACGCAGTATTTT.

The chain recombines TRBV6-1 with TRBJ2-2; 11 bases align to TRBD1. Per the germline V gene, CDR1 is MNHNS and CDR2 is SASEGT. This CDR3 region has 18 residues. J gave up 6 bases and V 6 bases, and 15 bases lay outside the gene matches. The CDR3 bases are TGTGCCAGCAGCCCGGGACAGGGGGGAACTTTTCGGCCCGGGGAGCTGTTTTTT. Encoded protein: CASSPGQGGTFRPGELFF.

The chain links TRBV18 to TRBJ2-1, with no clear D. V lost 2 bases, J lost 6 bases, and 8 bases lay in between. The germline gives CDR1 KGHSH, CDR2 LQKENI. The CDR3 loop spans 13 amino acids. CDR3 nucleotide sequence: TGTGCCAGCTCACCAGGCCTCTTCAATGAGCAGTTCTTC. Amino acid sequence: CASSPGLFNEQFF.

J is TRBJ2-6 and V is TRBV4-1; the D call may be TRBD1 or TRBD2 (5 bases each). Trimming removed 0 bases at V and 1 base at J, with 13 bases between. This CDR3 has 18 residues. The germline V gene has CDR1 MGHRA and CDR2 YSYEKL. The CDR3 reads CASSQDGGRLSGANVLTF. CDR3 coding DNA: TGCGCCAGCAGCCAAGATGGGGGTCGTTTATCTGGGGCCAACGTCCTGACTTTC.